The T cell receptor (beta chain) described here comes from a study of T cells after yellow fever vaccination. Whole-study findings and limits: Post-booster repertoires again held most primary-vaccination clones (roughly 95% CD4, just under 90% CD8). By day 5 rather than day 15, the secondary response had peaked, though it was weaker.

The study made its TCR cDNA through 5'RACE template switching. That step introduced a universal primer site along with UMIs. Using its own MiXCR run on the 5' RACE reads, TCRdb lists one record per CDR3 protein. The sample holds hundreds of thousands of distinct CDR3 sequences; roughly an eighth are singletons and the top ten take just under 15%. The CDR3 covers 16 residues. V shed 5 bases, J shed 3 bases, and the junction held 12 bases outside the gene matches. Germline V gives CDR1 SGHTA, CDR2 FQGNSA. A word on this clonotype: As yet, its antigen is unknown.

The source material was PBMCs, sampled on the day of the yellow fever booster vaccination. The chain employs TRBV7-2 and TRBJ2-7, with 8 nucleotides matching TRBD2. The sequence derives from a man aged 25-45 years who received the YFV17D yellow fever vaccine. In DNA form, the CDR3 reads TGTGCCAGCAGCCTCCGAGAGGCGGGAGGCAACTACGAGCAGTACTTC. This encodes CASSLREAGGNYEQYF.